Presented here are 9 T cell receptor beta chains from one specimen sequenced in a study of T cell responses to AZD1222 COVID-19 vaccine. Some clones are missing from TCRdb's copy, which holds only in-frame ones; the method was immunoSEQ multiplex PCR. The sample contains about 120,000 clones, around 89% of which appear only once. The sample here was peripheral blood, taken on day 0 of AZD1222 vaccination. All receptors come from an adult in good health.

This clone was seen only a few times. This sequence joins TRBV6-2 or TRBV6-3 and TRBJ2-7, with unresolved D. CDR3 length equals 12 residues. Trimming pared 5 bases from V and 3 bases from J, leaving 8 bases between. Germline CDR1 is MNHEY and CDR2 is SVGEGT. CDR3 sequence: CASSGNFYEQYF. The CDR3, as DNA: TGTGCCAGCAGTGGTAATTTCTACGAGCAGTACTTC.

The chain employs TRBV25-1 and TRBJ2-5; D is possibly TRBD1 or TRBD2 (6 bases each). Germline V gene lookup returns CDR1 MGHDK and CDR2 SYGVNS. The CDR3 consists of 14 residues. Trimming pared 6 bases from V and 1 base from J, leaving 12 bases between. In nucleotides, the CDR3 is TGTGCCAGCAGCGGAGGGACACTCCAAGAGACCCAGTACTTC. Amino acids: CASSGGTLQETQYF.

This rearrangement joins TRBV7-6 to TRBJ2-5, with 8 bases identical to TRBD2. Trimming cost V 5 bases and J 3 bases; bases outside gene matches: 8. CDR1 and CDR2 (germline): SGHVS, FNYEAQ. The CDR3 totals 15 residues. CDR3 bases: TGTGCCAGCAGCGCCCCCCAGCGGGGGAAAGAGACCCAGTACTTC. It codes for CASSAPQRGKETQYF.

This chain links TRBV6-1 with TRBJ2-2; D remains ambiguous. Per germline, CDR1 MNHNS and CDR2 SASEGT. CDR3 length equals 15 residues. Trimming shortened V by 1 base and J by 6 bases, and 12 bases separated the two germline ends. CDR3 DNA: TGTGCCAGCAGTGAAGTGTGGTCCGGCTCCGGGGAGCTGTTTTTT. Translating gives CASSEVWSGSGELFF.

CDR3 sequence: CASSFAGGKDTQYF. As DNA, the CDR3 is TGTGCCAGCAGCTTCGCGGGGGGGAAAGATACGCAGTATTTT. The V call is TRBV7-9, the J call TRBJ2-3, with 9 bases fitting TRBD2. The germline V gene has CDR1 SEHNR and CDR2 FQNEAQ (reference sequence). J was trimmed by 5 bases and V by 3 bases; bases with no gene match: 3. This CDR3 is 14 amino acids long. Complete variable domain (other parts from reference TRBV7-9 and TRBJ2-3): DTGVSQNPRHKITKRGQNVTFRCDPISEHNRLYWYRQTLGQGPEFLTYFQNEAQLEKSRLLSDRFSAERPKGSFSTLEIQRTEQGDSAMYLCASSFAGGKDTQYFGPGTRLTVL.

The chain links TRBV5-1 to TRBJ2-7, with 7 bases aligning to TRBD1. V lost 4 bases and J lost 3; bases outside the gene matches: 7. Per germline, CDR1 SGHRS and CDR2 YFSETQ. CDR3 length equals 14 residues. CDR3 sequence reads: CASSVGQENYEQYF. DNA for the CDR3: TGCGCCAGCAGCGTAGGACAGGAGAACTACGAGCAGTACTTC.

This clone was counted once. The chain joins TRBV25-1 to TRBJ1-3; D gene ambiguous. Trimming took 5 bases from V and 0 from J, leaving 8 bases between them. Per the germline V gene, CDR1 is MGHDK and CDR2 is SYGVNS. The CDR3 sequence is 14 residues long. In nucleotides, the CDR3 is TGTGCCAGCAGTCCGCGATACTCTGGAAACACCATATATTTT. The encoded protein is CASSPRYSGNTIYF.

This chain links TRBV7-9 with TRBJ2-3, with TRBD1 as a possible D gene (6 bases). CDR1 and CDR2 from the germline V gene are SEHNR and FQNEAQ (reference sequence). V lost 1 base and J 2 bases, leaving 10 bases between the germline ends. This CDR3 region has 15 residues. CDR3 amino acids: CASSLVQGLTDTQYF. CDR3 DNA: TGTGCCAGCAGCTTAGTACAGGGCCTCACAGATACGCAGTATTTT.

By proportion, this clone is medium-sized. The CDR3 protein is CAISEIWAGPNSPLHF. The CDR3 bases are TGTGCCATCAGTGAGATTTGGGCAGGGCCGAATTCACCCCTCCACTTT. The rearrangement joins TRBV10-3 to TRBJ1-6; TRBD1 might be the D (5 bases). From germline, CDR1 is ENHRY and CDR2 SYGVKD. The CDR3 is 16 amino acids. Trimming pared 2 bases from V and 7 bases from J, leaving 15 bases between.